This T cell receptor beta chain was identified in a study of T cell responses to AZD1222 COVID-19 vaccine. Regarding the study as a whole: It was only after the peak T cell response that any repertoires were sampled. Among vaccine-associated CD4 TCRs, coverage spanned spike, with dominance at 160-218 and 743-854. After two AZD1222 doses, spike-specific TCR breadth and depth rose versus day 0.

On this clone: What it recognizes is unknown.

Germline V gene sequence: CDR1 ENHRY, CDR2 SYGVKD. The V and J ends lost 6 bases and 3 bases, in that order; junction bases with no gene match: 8. This CDR3 is built from 15 residues. Assay used: immunoSEQ multiplex PCR; TCRdb lists only in-frame clones, some missing. The sample lists under 150,000 clones, 91% occurring once. The sample in question was peripheral blood, obtained 28 days after the second AZD1222 dose. The chain joins TRBV10-3 to TRBJ2-3, with 8 positions matching TRBD2. This receptor was obtained from an adult who received the AZD1222 COVID-19 vaccine. CDR3 in amino acids: CAISLTSANTDTQYF. CDR3 DNA sequence: TGTGCCATCAGCCTGACTAGCGCCAATACAGATACGCAGTATTTT.